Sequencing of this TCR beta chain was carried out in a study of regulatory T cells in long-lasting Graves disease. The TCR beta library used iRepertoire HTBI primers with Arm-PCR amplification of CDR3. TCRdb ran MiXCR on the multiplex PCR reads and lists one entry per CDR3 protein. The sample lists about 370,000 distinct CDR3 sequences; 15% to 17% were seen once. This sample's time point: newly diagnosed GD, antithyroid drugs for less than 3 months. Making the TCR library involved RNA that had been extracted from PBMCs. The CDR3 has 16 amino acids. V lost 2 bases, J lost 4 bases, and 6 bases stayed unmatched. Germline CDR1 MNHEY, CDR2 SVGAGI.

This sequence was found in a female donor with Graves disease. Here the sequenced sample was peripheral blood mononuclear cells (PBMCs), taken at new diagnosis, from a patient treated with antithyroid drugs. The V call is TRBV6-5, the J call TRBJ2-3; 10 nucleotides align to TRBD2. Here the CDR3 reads CASSYLAGVSPDTQYF. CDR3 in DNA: TGTGCCAGCAGTTACCTAGCGGGAGTAAGTCCAGATACGCAGTATTTT.